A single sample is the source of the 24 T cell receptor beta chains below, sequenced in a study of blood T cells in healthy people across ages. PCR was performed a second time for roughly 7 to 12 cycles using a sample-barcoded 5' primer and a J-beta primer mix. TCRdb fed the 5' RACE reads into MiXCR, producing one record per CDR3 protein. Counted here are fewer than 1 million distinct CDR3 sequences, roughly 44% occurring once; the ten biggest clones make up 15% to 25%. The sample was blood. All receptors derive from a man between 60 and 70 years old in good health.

Here the CDR3 DNA reads TGCAGCGTTGAAGACTACGCCTATGGCTACACCTTC. As protein: CSVEDYAYGYTF. The chain recombines TRBV29-1 with TRBJ1-2, with no clear D. This CDR3 has 12 amino acids. The V end lost 0 bases, the J end lost 4 bases, and 6 bases lay between the germline ends. Germline lookup yields CDR1 SQVTM and CDR2 ANQGSEA.

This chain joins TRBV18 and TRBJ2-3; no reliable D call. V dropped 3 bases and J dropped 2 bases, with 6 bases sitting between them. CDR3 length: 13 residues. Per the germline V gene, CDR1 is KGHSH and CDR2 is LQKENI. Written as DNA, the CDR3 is TGTGCCAGCTCACCCAAACTCACAGATACGCAGTATTTT. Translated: CASSPKLTDTQYF.

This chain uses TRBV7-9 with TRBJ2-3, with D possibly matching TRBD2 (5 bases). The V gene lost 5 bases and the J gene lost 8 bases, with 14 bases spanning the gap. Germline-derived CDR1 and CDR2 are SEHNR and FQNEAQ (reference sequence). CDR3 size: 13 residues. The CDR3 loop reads CASSPSRGTTQYF. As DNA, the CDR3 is TGTGCCAGCAGCCCCTCACGGGGTACTACGCAGTATTTT.

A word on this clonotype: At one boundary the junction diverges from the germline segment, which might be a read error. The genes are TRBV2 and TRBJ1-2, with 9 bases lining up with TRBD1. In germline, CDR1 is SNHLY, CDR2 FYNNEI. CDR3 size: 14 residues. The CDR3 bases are TGTGCCAGCAGGGGGACAGGGACCCACTATGGCTACACCTTT. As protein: CASRGTGTHYGYTF.

For the CDR3, the DNA is TGTGCCAGCAGCTATTTTACCGGGACTAGCGGGGGGGCCTCTATCGGCTCCTACAATGAGCAGTTCTTC. Amino acids: CASSYFTGTSGGASIGSYNEQFF. The chain combines TRBV6-2 or TRBV6-3 with TRBJ2-1, with 16 bases that match TRBD2. V was pared by 6 bases and J by 0 bases, with 20 bases of the junction left unmatched. There are 23 residues in the CDR3. CDR1 MNHEY and CDR2 SVGEGT come from the germline V gene.

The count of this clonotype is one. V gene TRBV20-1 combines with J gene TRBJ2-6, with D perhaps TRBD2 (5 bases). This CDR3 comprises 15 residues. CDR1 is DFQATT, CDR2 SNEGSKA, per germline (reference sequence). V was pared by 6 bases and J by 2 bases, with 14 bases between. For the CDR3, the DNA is TGCAGTGCGGATAATTCGGGGACTGGGGCCAACGTCCTGACTTTC. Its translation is CSADNSGTGANVLTF.

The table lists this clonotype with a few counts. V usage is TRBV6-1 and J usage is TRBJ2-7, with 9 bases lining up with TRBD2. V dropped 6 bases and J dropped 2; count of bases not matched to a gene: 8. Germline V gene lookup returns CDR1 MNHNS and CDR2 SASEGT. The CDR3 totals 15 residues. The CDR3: CASSLGLAYPYEQYF. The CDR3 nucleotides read TGTGCCAGCAGCCTAGGACTAGCGTACCCCTACGAGCAGTACTTC.

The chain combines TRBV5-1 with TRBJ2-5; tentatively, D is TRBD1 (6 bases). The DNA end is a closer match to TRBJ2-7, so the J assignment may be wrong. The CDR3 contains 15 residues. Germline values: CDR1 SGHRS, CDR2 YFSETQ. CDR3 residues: CASSRLDRTSGEQYF. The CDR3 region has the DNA TGCGCCAGCAGCCGCCTCGACAGGACCTCTGGCGAGCAGTACTTC.

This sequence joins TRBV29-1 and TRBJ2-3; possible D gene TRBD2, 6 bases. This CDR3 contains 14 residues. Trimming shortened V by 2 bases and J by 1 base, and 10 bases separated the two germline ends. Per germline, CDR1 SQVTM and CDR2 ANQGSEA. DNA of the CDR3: TGCAGCGTTGAATTGCCTAGCGGCACAGATACGCAGTATTTT. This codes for CSVELPSGTDTQYF.

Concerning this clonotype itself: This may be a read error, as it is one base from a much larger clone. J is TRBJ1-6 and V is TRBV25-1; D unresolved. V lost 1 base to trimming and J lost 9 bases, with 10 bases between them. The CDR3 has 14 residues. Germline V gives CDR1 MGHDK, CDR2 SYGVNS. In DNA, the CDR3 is TGTGCCAGCAGTGAATGGTTGGGCAGTTCACCCCTCCACTTT. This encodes CASSEWLGSSPLHF.

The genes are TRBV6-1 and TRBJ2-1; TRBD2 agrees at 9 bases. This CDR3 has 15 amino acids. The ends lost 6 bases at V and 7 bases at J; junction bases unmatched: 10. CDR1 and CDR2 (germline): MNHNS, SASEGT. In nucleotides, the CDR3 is TGTGCCAGCAGGACCGTAGCGGGGGCTATGAATGAGCAGTTCTTC. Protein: CASRTVAGAMNEQFF.

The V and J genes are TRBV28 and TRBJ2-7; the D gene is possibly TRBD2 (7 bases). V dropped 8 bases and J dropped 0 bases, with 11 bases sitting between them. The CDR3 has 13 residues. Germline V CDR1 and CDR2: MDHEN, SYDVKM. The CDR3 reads CASRGANSYEQYF. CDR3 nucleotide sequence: TGTGCCAGCCGGGGGGCAAACTCCTACGAGCAGTACTTC.

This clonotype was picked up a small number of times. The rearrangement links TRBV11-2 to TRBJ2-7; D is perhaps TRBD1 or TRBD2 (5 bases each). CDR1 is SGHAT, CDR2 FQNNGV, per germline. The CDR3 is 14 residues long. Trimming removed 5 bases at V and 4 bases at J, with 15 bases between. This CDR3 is CASSPRRDGYEQYF. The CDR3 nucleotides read TGTGCCAGCAGCCCCCGCAGGGACGGATACGAGCAGTACTTC.

The CDR3 DNA sequence: TGCGCCAGCAGCCCCGTACAGGACACTGAAGCTTTCTTT. Amino acid sequence: CASSPVQDTEAFF. The chain joins TRBV5-1 to TRBJ1-1, with D perhaps TRBD1 (5 bases). Germline V gives CDR1 SGHRS, CDR2 YFSETQ. Between the trimmed V and J ends, which lost 4 bases and 3 bases, there was a span of 10 bases. CDR3 length: 13 residues.

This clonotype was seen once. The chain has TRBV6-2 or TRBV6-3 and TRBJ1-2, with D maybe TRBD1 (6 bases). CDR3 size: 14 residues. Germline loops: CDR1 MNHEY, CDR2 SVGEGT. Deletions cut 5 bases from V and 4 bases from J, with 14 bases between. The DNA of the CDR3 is TGTGCCAGCAGTGTCGCTGGGGACACCTATGGCTACACCTTC. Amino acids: CASSVAGDTYGYTF.

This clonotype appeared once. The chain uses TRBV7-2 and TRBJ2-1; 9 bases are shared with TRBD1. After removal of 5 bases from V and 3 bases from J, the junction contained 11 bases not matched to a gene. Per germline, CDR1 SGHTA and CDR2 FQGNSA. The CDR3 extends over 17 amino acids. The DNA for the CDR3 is TGTGCCAGCAGCCTTAGGGTCCCGGGACAGGGCTACAATGAGCAGTTCTTC. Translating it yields CASSLRVPGQGYNEQFF.

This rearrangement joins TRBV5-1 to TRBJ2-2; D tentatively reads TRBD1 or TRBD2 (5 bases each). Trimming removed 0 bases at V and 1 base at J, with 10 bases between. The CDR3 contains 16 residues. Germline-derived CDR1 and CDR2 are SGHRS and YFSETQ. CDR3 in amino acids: CASSLDGDLNTGELFF. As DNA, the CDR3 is TGCGCCAGCAGCTTGGACGGGGACCTGAACACCGGGGAGCTGTTTTTT.

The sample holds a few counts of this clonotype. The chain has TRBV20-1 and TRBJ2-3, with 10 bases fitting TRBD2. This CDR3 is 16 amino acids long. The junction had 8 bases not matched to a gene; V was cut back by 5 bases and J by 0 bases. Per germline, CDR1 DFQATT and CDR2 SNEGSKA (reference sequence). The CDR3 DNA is TGCAGTGCTCGAACCCCAGCGGGGGGGAGCACAGATACGCAGTATTTT. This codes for CSARTPAGGSTDTQYF.

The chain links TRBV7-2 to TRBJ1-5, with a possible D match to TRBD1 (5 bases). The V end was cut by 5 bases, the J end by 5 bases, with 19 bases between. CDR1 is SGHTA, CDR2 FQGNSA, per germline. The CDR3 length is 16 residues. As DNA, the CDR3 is TGTGCCAGCAGCGCCCGTGAAAGGGGAGATGATCAGCCCCAGCATTTT. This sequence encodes CASSARERGDDQPQHF.

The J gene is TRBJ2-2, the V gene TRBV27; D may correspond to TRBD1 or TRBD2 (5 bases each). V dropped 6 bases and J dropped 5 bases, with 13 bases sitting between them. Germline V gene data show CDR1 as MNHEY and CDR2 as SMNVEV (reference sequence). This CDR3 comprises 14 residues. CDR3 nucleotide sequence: TGTGCCAGCAGCCTGGGACGGAAGACCGGGGAGCTGTTTTTT. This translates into CASSLGRKTGELFF.

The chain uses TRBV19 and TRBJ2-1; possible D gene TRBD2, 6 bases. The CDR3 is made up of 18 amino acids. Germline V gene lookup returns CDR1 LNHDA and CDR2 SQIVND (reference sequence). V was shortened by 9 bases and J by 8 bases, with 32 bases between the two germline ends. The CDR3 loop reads CARESGIWGDWTFDEQFF. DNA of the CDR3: TGTGCCAGGGAGTCTGGTATTTGGGGGGACTGGACGTTTGATGAGCAGTTCTTC.

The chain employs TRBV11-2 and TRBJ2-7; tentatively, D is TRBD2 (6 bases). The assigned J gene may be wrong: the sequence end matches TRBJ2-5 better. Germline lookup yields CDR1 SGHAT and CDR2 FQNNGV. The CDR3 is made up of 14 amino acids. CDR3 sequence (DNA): TGTGCCAGCAGCTCTGGACCTACCGGGGGGACCCAGTACTTC. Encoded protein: CASSSGPTGGTQYF.

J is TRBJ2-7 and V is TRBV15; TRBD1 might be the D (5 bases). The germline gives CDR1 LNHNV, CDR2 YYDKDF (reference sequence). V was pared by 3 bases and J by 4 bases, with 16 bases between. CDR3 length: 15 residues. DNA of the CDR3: TGTGCCACCAGCAGGGGAAATGAACAGGTTTACGAGCAGTACTTC. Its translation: CATSRGNEQVYEQYF.

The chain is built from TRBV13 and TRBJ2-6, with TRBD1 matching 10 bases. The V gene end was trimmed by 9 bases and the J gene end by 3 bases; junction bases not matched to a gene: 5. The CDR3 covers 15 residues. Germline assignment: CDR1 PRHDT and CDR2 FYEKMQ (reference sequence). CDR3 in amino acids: CARETGGLGANVLTF. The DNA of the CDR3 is TGTGCCAGGGAGACAGGGGGCCTTGGGGCCAACGTCCTGACTTTC.